The rows below give T cell receptor beta chains drawn from one sample of a study of identical twins. A single record per CDR3 protein comes from TCRdb applying MiXCR to the 5' RACE reads. The repertoire holds about 250,000 distinct CDR3 sequences, with approximately 8.3% as singletons. This sample was shared with a second study, whose subject was yellow fever vaccine responses in identical twins.

Sample: CD8+ T cells sorted from blood. The source of these receptors is a woman between 18 and 30 years old in good health. CDR3s include the opening cysteine and the closing phenylalanine or tryptophan. A D gene is named only where the DNA matches it firmly. The size of a clone is reported for some rows only, either as once, few or many, or as a class for expanded clones.

DNA: TGCGTCGTAGGCGGTGGTGAGCAGTTCTTC
CDR3: CVVGGGEQFF
V: TRBV29-1
J: TRBJ2-1
size: few
D: -

DNA: TGTGCCAGTTTGAGTGCAGGGGTCGAGCAGTACTTC
CDR3: CASLSAGVEQYF
V: TRBV2
J: TRBJ2-7
size: many
D: -

DNA: TGTGCCAGCAGCTTAAACCTGGACGGCTTGGAGACCCAGTACTTC
CDR3: CASSLNLDGLETQYF
V: TRBV7-9
J: TRBJ2-5
size: many
D: -

DNA: TGTGCCAGCAGCCTTAGCGTGCCTAGCGAGAGCACAGATACGCAGTATTTT
CDR3: CASSLSVPSESTDTQYF
V: TRBV11-3
J: TRBJ2-3
size: -
D: -

DNA: TGTGCTAGTACCCTCCTCGGGGCCCACAATGAGCAGTTCTTC
CDR3: CASTLLGAHNEQFF
V: TRBV12-5
J: TRBJ2-1
size: few
D: -

DNA: TGTGCCAGCACCGCGGACAGGGGGCTAATTTCACCCCTCCACTTT
CDR3: CASTADRGLISPLHF
V: TRBV27
J: TRBJ1-6
size: many
D: TRBD1

DNA: TGTGCCAGTAGTATGTTTAGCGGGAGTGCCACCGGGGAGCTGTTTTTT
CDR3: CASSMFSGSATGELFF
V: TRBV19
J: TRBJ2-2
size: -
D: TRBD2

DNA: TGTGCCACCAACCTCGGACAGCTTGGTAATGAAAAACTGTTTTTT
CDR3: CATNLGQLGNEKLFF
V: TRBV24-1
J: TRBJ1-4
size: many
D: -

DNA: TGTGCCAGCAGTTTTCAGGGGGGGAGCTCCTACGAGCAGTACTTC
CDR3: CASSFQGGSSYEQYF
V: TRBV28
J: TRBJ2-7
size: few
D: -

DNA: TGTGCCAGCAGTCGTACCCCGGTGACTAGCAGACTCTACAATGAGCAGTTCTTC
CDR3: CASSRTPVTSRLYNEQFF
V: TRBV6-1
J: TRBJ2-1
size: few
D: TRBD2

DNA: TGTGCCAGCAGCTTGTTCCCGGGGACGCAGTATTTT
CDR3: CASSLFPGTQYF
V: TRBV7-9
J: TRBJ2-3
size: few
D: -

DNA: TGTGCCAGTGCCCTCGGAGTTTACGAGCAGTACTTC
CDR3: CASALGVYEQYF
V: TRBV7-8
J: TRBJ2-7
size: -
D: -

DNA: TGTGCCAGCAGCTTAACGGCGGGAGAGGTAGATACGCAGTATTTT
CDR3: CASSLTAGEVDTQYF
V: TRBV11-2
J: TRBJ2-3
size: few
D: TRBD2

DNA: TGTGCCAGCAGCACCTCTTTCCCGACTAGCGGGGTTACAGATACGCAGTATTTT
CDR3: CASSTSFPTSGVTDTQYF
V: TRBV6-1
J: TRBJ2-3
size: many
D: TRBD2

DNA: TGCAGTGCTAGAGACCCCCCTAGCGGGAGCTATGAGCAGTTCTTC
CDR3: CSARDPPSGSYEQFF
V: TRBV20-1
J: TRBJ2-1
size: few
D: TRBD2

DNA: TGCAGCGTTCGAGGGTGGGGGACCTCCTACGAGCAGTACTTC
CDR3: CSVRGWGTSYEQYF
V: TRBV29-1
J: TRBJ2-7
size: -
D: -

DNA: TGTGCCAGCAGCTTAAGTAGGGCACTCGAGATACAAGAGACCCAGTACTTC
CDR3: CASSLSRALEIQETQYF
V: TRBV7-2
J: TRBJ2-5
size: few
D: -

DNA: TGTGCCAGCAGTGAAGGAGTTGGGGCAGCCTCAACCTACGAGCAGTACTTC
CDR3: CASSEGVGAASTYEQYF
V: TRBV2
J: TRBJ2-7
size: many
D: -

DNA: TGTGCCAGCAGCAAATTAGCGGGAGGGTCCTACAATGAGCAGTTCTTC
CDR3: CASSKLAGGSYNEQFF
V: TRBV11-2
J: TRBJ2-1
size: many
D: TRBD2

DNA: TGTGCCAGCAGTGAAGCATATCAGGGCAATGAGCAGTTCTTC
CDR3: CASSEAYQGNEQFF
V: TRBV6-1
J: TRBJ2-1
size: -
D: -

DNA: TGTGCCAGCGCGAGCACAGATACGCAGTATTTT
CDR3: CASASTDTQYF
V: TRBV6-6
J: TRBJ2-3
size: -
D: -

DNA: TGCGCCAGCAGCCGAGGACAGAACACCGGGGAGCTGTTTTTT
CDR3: CASSRGQNTGELFF
V: TRBV4-1
J: TRBJ2-2
size: -
D: -

DNA: TGTGCCAGCAGCGTAGGACTAGCGGGAGGAGGGGAGACCCAGTACTTC
CDR3: CASSVGLAGGGETQYF
V: TRBV5-5
J: TRBJ2-5
size: -
D: TRBD2

DNA: TGTGCCAGCAGCCAAGATCCGGGCTCTGACAAAGATGAGCAGTTCTTC
CDR3: CASSQDPGSDKDEQFF
V: TRBV3-1
J: TRBJ2-1
size: -
D: -

DNA: TGTGCCAGCAGCTTAGAGCCCCCGGAGCGCTCCTACAATGAGCAGTTCTTC
CDR3: CASSLEPPERSYNEQFF
V: TRBV11-2
J: TRBJ2-1
size: -
D: -

DNA: TGTGCCAGCAGCTTCACAGGGGGCCAAGAGACCCAGTACTTC
CDR3: CASSFTGGQETQYF
V: TRBV7-9
J: TRBJ2-5
size: -
D: TRBD1

DNA: TGTGCCAGTAGCGGGGGACCCGGGGCCAACGTCCTGACTTTC
CDR3: CASSGGPGANVLTF
V: TRBV19
J: TRBJ2-6
size: -
D: -

DNA: TGTGCCAGCTCACCACCACCGGGACAGGGTCTGAGCGAGCAGTACTTC
CDR3: CASSPPPGQGLSEQYF
V: TRBV18
J: TRBJ2-7
size: -
D: TRBD1

DNA: TGCAGTGCTAGATTTAGGAATTACAATGAGCAGTTCTTC
CDR3: CSARFRNYNEQFF
V: TRBV20-1
J: TRBJ2-1
size: few
D: -

DNA: TGTGCCAGCAGTCCCCTGGTGTATGGCTACACCTTC
CDR3: CASSPLVYGYTF
V: TRBV12-3/TRBV12-4
J: TRBJ1-2
size: many
D: -

DNA: TGTGCCAGCAGCCCGGGGACAGATTCCTATAATGAGCAGTTCTTC
CDR3: CASSPGTDSYNEQFF
V: TRBV5-6
J: TRBJ2-1
size: few
D: TRBD1

DNA: TGTGCCAGCAGCCGAAGGACAGGGGTTGGCTACGAGCAGTACTTC
CDR3: CASSRRTGVGYEQYF
V: TRBV3-1
J: TRBJ2-7
size: few
D: TRBD1

DNA: TGTGCCAGCAGCGCCTCGGGGACCGGGGAGCTGTTTTTT
CDR3: CASSASGTGELFF
V: TRBV6-1
J: TRBJ2-2
size: many
D: -

DNA: TGTGCCAGCAGTTCCCCTGGTCCAAGTCCGTTTGACGAGCAGTACTTC
CDR3: CASSSPGPSPFDEQYF
V: TRBV6-2/TRBV6-3
J: TRBJ2-7
size: -
D: -

DNA: TGCAGCTCCAGGGGCAGTGGGTCCTACAATGAGCAGTTCTTC
CDR3: CSSRGSGSYNEQFF
V: TRBV29-1
J: TRBJ2-1
size: many
D: -

DNA: TGTGCCAGCAGTCCCCTGTGGGGACTGAACACCGGGGAGCTGTTTTTT
CDR3: CASSPLWGLNTGELFF
V: TRBV27
J: TRBJ2-2
size: many
D: -

DNA: TGCAGCGTTGGACCCGACAGTTCCTACGAGCAGTACTTC
CDR3: CSVGPDSSYEQYF
V: TRBV29-1
J: TRBJ2-7
size: many
D: -

DNA: TGTGCCAGCAGAGAGGGACAGCGCACCTACGAGCAGTACTTC
CDR3: CASREGQRTYEQYF
V: TRBV28
J: TRBJ2-7
size: -
D: TRBD1

DNA: TGTGCTAGCAGCCGGTACCCTGGGGCCAACGTCCTGACTTTC
CDR3: CASSRYPGANVLTF
V: TRBV7-7
J: TRBJ2-6
size: -
D: -